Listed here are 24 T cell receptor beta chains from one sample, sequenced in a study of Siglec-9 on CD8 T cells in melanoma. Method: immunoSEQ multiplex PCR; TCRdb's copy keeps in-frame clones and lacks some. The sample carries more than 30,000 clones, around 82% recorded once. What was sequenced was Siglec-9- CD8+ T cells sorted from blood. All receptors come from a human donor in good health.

This chain's CDR3 is CASSLDLGDRFYEQYF. Written as DNA, the CDR3 is TGCGCCAGCAGCTTGGATTTAGGGGACAGATTTTACGAGCAGTACTTC. The chain combines TRBV5-1 with TRBJ2-7, with 7 bases matching TRBD1. This CDR3 spans 16 amino acids. V dropped 0 bases and J dropped 4; count of bases not matched to a gene: 10. Germline V gives CDR1 SGHRS, CDR2 YFSETQ. Using reference TRBV5-1 and TRBJ2-7 for the parts outside the CDR3, the full variable domain is KAGVTQTPRYLIKTRGQQVTLSCSPISGHRSVSWYQQTPGQGLQFLFEYFSETQRNKGNFPGRFSGRQFSNSRSEMNVSTLELGDSALYLCASSLDLGDRFYEQYFGPGTRLTVT.

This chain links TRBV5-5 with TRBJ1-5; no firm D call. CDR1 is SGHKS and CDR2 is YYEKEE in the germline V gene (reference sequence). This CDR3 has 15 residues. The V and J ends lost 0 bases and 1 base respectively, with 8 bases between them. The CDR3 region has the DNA TGTGCCAGCAGCTTGGGGGGTTGGAGCAATCAGCCCCAGCATTTT. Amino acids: CASSLGGWSNQPQHF.

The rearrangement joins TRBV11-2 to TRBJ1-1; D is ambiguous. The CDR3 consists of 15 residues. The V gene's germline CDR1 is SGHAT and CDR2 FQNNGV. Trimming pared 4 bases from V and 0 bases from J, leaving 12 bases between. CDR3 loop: CASSSLLGMNTEAFF. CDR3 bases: TGTGCCAGCAGCTCCCTATTAGGGATGAACACTGAAGCTTTCTTT.

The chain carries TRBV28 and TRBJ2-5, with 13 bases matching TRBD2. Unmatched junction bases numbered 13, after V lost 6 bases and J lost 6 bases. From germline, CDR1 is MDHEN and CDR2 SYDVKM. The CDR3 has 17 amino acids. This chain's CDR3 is CASRVLEGTSGMKTQYF. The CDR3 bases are TGTGCCAGCAGGGTCCTAGAAGGGACTAGCGGGATGAAGACCCAGTACTTC.

This CDR3 reads CASSSGGRVGQPQHF. The CDR3 DNA is TGTGCCAGCAGCTCCGGGGGCAGGGTGGGGCAGCCCCAGCATTTT. This chain links TRBV5-6 with TRBJ1-5; maybe TRBD1 (6 bases). The CDR3 has 15 residues. Trimming stripped 3 bases from V and 7 bases from J, with 17 bases between. CDR1 is SGHDT, CDR2 YYEEEE, per germline.

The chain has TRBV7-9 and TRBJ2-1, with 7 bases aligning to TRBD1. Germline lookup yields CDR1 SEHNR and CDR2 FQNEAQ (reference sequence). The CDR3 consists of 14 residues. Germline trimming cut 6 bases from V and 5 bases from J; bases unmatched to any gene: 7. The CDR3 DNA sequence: TGTGCCAGCAGTGACAGGGTCGGAGACAATGAGCAGTTCTTC. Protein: CASSDRVGDNEQFF. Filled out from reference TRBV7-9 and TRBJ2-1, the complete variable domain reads DTGVSQNPRHKITKRGQNVTFRCDPISEHNRLYWYRQTLGQGPEFLTYFQNEAQLEKSRLLSDRFSAERPKGSFSTLEIQRTEQGDSAMYLCASSDRVGDNEQFFGPGTRLTVL.

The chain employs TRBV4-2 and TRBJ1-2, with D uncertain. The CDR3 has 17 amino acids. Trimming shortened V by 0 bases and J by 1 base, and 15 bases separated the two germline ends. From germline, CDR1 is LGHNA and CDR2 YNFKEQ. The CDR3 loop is CASSQDSSTPINYGYTF. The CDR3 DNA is TGTGCCAGCAGCCAAGATTCTTCCACACCTATTAACTATGGCTACACCTTC.

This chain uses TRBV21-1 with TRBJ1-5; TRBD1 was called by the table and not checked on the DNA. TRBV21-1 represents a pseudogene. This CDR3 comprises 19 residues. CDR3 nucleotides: TGTGCCAGCAGCAATTTGGACCTTACGGGACAGGGGGTCCATCAGCCCCAGCATTTT. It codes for CASSNLDLTGQGVHQPQHF.

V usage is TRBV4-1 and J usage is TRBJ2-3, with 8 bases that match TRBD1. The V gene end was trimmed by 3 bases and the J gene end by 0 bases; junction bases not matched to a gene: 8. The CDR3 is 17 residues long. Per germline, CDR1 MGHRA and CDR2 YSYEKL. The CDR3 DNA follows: TGCGCCAGCAGCCATCTCCCACAGGGGGACAGCACAGATACGCAGTATTTT. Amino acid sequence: CASSHLPQGDSTDTQYF.

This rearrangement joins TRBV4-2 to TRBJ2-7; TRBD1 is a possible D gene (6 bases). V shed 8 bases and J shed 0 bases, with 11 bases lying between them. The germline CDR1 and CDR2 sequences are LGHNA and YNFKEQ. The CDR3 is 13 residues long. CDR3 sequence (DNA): TGTGCCAGCTCGGGACAACTCTCCTACGAGCAGTACTTC. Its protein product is CASSGQLSYEQYF.

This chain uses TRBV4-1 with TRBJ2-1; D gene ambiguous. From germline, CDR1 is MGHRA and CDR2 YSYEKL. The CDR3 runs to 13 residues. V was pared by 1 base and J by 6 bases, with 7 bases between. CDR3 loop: CASSQAVGNEQFF. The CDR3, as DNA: TGCGCCAGCAGCCAAGCCGTAGGCAATGAGCAGTTCTTC.

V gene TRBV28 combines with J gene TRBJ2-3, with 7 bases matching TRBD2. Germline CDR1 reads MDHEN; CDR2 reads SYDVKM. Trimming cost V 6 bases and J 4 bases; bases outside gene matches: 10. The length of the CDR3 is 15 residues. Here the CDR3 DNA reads TGTGCCAGCAGCCCCCGGGAGGTGATGGCAGATACGCAGTATTTT. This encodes CASSPREVMADTQYF.

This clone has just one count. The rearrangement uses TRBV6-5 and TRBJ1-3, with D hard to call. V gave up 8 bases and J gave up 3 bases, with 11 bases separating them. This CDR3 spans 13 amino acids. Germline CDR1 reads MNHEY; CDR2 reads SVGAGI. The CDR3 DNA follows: TGTGCCAGCTCCCCCATGGATGGAAACACCATATATTTT. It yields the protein CASSPMDGNTIYF.

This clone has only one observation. This CDR3 is CASRGTGESYEQYF. Here the CDR3 DNA reads TGTGCCAGCAGGGGGACAGGGGAATCCTACGAGCAGTACTTC. V usage is TRBV2 and J usage is TRBJ2-7, with TRBD1 matching over 10 bases. Trimming at V came to 6 bases and at J to 1 base, leaving 3 bases not matched to a gene. The CDR3 sequence is 14 residues long. Germline values: CDR1 SNHLY, CDR2 FYNNEI.

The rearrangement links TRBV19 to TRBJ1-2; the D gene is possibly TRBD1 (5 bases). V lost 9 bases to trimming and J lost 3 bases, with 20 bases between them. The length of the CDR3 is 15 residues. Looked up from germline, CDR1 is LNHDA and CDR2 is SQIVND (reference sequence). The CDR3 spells CASEEGQGGDYGYTF. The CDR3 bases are TGTGCCAGCGAGGAGGGCCAAGGAGGGGACTATGGCTACACCTTC.

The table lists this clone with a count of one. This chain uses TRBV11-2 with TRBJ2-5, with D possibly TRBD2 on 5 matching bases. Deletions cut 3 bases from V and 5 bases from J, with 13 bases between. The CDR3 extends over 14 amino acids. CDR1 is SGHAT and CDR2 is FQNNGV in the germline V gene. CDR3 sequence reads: CASSFRGRMETQYF. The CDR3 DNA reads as TGTGCCAGCAGCTTCCGGGGTCGAATGGAGACCCAGTACTTC.

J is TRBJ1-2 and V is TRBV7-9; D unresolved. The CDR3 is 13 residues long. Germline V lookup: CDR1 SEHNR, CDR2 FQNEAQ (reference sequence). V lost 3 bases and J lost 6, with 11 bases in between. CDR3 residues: CASSLQVPDGYTF. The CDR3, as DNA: TGTGCCAGCAGCTTGCAGGTCCCTGATGGCTACACCTTC.

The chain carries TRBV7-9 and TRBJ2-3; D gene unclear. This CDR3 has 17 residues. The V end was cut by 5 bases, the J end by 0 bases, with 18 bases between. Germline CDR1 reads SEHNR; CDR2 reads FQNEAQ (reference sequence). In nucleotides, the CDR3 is TGTGCCAGCAGCCCCGTGGGCAGAAGTACTAGCACAGATACGCAGTATTTT. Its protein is CASSPVGRSTSTDTQYF. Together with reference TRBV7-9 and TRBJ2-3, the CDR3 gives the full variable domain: DTGVSQNPRHKITKRGQNVTFRCDPISEHNRLYWYRQTLGQGPEFLTYFQNEAQLEKSRLLSDRFSAERPKGSFSTLEIQRTEQGDSAMYLCASSPVGRSTSTDTQYFGPGTRLTVL.

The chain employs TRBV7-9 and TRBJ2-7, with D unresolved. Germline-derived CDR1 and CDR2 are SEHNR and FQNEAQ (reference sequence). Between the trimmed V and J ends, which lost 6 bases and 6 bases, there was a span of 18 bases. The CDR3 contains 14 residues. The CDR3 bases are TGTGCCAGCAGTCCCGCAGGAGTAGTTTTCGAGCAGTACTTC. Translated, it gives CASSPAGVVFEQYF.

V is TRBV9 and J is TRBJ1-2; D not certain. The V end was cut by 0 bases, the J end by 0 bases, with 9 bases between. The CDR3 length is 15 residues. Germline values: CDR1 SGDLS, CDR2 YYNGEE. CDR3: CASSVDLISNYGYTF. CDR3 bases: TGTGCCAGCAGCGTAGACCTAATATCTAACTATGGCTACACCTTC.

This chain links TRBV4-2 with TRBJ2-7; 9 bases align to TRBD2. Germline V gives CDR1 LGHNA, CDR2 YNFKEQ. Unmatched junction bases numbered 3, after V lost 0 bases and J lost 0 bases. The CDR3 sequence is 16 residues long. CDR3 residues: CASSQDQAGGSYEQYF. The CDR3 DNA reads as TGTGCCAGCAGCCAAGATCAAGCGGGAGGCTCCTACGAGCAGTACTTC.

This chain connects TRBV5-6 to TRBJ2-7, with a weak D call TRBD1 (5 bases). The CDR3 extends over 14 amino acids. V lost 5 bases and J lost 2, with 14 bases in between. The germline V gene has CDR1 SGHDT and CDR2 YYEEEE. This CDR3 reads CASSVGLEPYEQYF. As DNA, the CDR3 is TGTGCCAGCAGTGTGGGGCTGGAGCCCTACGAGCAGTACTTC. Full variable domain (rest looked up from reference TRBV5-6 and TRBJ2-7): DAGVTQSPTHLIKTRGQQVTLRCSPKSGHDTVSWYQQALGQGPQFIFQYYEEEERQRGNFPDRFSGHQFPNYSSELNVNALLLGDSALYLCASSVGLEPYEQYFGPGTRLTVT.

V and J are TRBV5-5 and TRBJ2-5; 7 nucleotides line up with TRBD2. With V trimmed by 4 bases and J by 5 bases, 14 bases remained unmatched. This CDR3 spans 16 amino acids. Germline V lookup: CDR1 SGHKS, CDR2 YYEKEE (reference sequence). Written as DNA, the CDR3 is TGTGCCAGCAGCGCCCGGGGGGACTATGGAGGGGAGACCCAGTACTTC. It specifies CASSARGDYGGETQYF.

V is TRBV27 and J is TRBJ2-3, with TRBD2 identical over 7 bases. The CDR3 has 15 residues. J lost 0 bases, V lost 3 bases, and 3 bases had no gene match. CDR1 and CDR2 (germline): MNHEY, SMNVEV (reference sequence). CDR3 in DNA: TGTGCCAGCAGTTTCACTAGCGCAAGCACAGATACGCAGTATTTT. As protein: CASSFTSASTDTQYF.